This T cell receptor beta chain was sequenced during a study of blood T cell repertoires in COVID-19. Overall study: Acute and convalescent COVID-19 specimens originated in the United States, Italy and Spain.

TCRdb's copy holds only in-frame clones and misses some; the assay was immunoSEQ multiplex PCR. The profile shows 150,000 to 200,000 clones, about 92% of them singletons. CDR3 length equals 15 residues. Germline trimming cut 3 bases from V and 6 bases from J; bases unmatched to any gene: 8. CDR1 and CDR2 (germline): KGHSH, LQKENI. This clone was detected only once. The sample comprised peripheral blood. The clonotype originates from a man aged 60-69 years with active or convalescent COVID-19. The J gene is TRBJ1-2, the V gene TRBV18, with 9 bases that match TRBD1. The CDR3 sequence is CASSPGQGQQDGYTF. CDR3 DNA: TGTGCCAGCTCACCCGGACAGGGGCAGCAGGATGGCTACACCTTC.